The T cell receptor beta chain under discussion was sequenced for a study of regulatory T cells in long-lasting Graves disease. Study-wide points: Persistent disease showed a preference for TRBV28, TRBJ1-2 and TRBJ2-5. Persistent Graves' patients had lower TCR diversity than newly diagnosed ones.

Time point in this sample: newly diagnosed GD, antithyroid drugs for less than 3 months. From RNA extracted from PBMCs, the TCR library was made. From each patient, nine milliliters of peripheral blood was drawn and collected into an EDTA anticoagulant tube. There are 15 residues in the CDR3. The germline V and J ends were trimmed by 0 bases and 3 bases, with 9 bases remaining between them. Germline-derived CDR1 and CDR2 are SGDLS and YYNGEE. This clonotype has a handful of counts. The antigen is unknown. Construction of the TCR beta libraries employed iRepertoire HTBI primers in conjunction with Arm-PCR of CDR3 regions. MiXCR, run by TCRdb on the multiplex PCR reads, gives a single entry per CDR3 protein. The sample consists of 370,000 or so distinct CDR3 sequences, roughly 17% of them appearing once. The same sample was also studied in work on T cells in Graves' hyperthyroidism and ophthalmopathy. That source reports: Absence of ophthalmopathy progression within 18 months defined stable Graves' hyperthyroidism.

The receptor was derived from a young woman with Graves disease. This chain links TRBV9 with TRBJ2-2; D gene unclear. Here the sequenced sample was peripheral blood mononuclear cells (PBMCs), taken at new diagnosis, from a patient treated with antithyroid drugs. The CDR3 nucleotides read TGTGCCAGCAGCGTAGTTGACGGATACACCGGGGAGCTGTTTTTT. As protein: CASSVVDGYTGELFF.